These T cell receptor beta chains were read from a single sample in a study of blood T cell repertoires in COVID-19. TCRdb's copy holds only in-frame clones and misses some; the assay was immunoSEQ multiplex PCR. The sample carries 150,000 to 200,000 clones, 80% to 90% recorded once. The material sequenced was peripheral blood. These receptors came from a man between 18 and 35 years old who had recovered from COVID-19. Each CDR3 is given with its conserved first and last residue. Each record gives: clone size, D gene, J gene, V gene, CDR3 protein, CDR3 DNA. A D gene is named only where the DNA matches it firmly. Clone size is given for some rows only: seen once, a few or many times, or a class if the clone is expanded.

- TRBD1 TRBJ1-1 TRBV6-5 CASRNQGVVAFF TGTGCCAGCAGAAACCAGGGGGTGGTAGCTTTCTTT
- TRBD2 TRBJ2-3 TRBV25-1 CASKGVAGVADTQYF TGTGCCAGCAAGGGGGTAGCGGGGGTGGCAGATACGCAGTATTTT
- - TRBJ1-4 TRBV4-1 CASSQEATAGKGSNEKLFF TGCGCCAGCAGCCAAGAGGCGACAGCGGGCAAAGGGAGTAATGAAAAACTGTTTTTT
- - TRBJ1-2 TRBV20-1 CSARGRGSYTF TGCAGTGCTAGGGGCAGGGGTAGCTACACCTTC
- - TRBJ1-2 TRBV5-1 CASSLNEASYGYTF TGCGCCAGCAGCTTGAACGAGGCTTCCTATGGCTACACCTTC
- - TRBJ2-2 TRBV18 CASSPTTGPNTGELFF TGTGCCAGCTCACCCACGACAGGACCCAACACCGGGGAGCTGTTTTTT
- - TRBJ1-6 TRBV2 CASTRLNNSPLHF TGTGCCAGCACCAGGCTGAATAATTCACCCCTCCACTTT
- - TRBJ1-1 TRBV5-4 CASSPLQATEAFF TGTGCCAGCAGCCCCCTGCAGGCCACTGAAGCTTTCTTT
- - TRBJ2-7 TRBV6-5 CASSYRGDYEQYF TGTGCCAGCAGTTATCGGGGAGACTACGAGCAGTACTTC
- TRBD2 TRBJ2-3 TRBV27 CASSSAGTRTDTQYF TGTGCCAGCAGTTCGGCCGGGACTAGAACAGATACGCAGTATTTT
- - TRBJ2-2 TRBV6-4 CASSDGPTGELFF TGTGCCAGCAGTGACGGCCCCACCGGGGAGCTGTTTTTT
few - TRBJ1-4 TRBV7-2 CASRLGGANEKLFF TGTGCCAGCAGATTAGGGGGGGCTAATGAAAAACTGTTTTTT
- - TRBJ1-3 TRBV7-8 CASSFTPRLSSGNTIYF TGTGCCAGCAGCTTTACCCCTAGACTGAGCTCTGGAAACACCATATATTTT
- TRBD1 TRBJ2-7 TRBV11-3 CASSPRTGGTYEQYF TGTGCCAGCAGCCCTCGGACAGGGGGGACCTACGAGCAGTACTTC
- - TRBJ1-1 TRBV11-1 CASSLGGLGTEAFF TGTGCCAGCAGCTTAGGGGGACTGGGGACTGAAGCTTTCTTT
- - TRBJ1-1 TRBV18 CASSLSTGPVGTEAFF TGTGCCAGCTCACTCTCCACAGGGCCGGTGGGCACTGAAGCTTTCTTT
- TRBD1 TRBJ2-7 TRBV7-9 CASSYQRPGGSYEQYF TGTGCCAGCAGCTACCAAAGGCCAGGGGGCTCCTACGAGCAGTACTTC
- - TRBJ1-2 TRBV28 CASSPTLAYGYTF TGTGCCAGCAGCCCCACCCTGGCCTATGGCTACACCTTC
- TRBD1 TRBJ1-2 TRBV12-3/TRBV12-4 CASSQGVYGYTF TGTGCCAGCAGCCAGGGGGTCTATGGCTACACCTTC
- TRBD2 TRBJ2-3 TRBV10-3 CAISGWASGATDTQYF TGTGCCATCAGTGGGTGGGCTAGCGGGGCCACAGATACGCAGTATTTT
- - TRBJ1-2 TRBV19 CASSIMAGDYGYTF TGTGCCAGTAGTATCATGGCAGGGGACTATGGCTACACCTTC
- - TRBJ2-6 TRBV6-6 CASSPDSLVVGIPGANVLTF TGTGCCAGCAGCCCAGACTCGCTAGTCGTAGGCATTCCTGGGGCCAACGTCCTGACTTTC